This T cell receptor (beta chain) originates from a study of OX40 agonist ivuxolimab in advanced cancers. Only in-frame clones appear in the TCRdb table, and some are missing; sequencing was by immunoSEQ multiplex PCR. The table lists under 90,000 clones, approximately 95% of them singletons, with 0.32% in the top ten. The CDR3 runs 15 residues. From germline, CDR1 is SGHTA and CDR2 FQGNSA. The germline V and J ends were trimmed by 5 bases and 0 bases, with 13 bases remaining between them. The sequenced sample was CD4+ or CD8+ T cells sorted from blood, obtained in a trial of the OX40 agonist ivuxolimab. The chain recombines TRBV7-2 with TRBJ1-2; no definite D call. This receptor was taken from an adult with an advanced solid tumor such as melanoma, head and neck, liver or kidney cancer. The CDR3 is CASSIHWEPNYGYTF. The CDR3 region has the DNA TGTGCCAGCAGCATACATTGGGAGCCTAACTATGGCTACACCTTC.